The source of this TCR beta chain is a study of post-analysis software for immune sequencing data. Background on the study: Courses of disease covered relapsing-remitting, secondary progressive and progressive-relapsing multiple sclerosis. Study outcomes and limitations: Samples prepared in the same batch strongly co-clustered by F measure. Controls significantly exceeded multiple sclerosis patients in normalized Chao1 diversity. A handful of TRBV segments occurring more often in patients than controls included TRBV5-6, TRBV5-1 and TRBV20-1.

Germline CDR1 reads LNHDA; CDR2 reads SQIVND (reference sequence). The CDR3 sequence is 16 residues long. As regards this clonotype: Its antigen is currently unknown. An end of the junction does not agree with germline; a read error may underlie this.

Unique-molecular-identifier-tagged TCR beta cDNA libraries were used. When about 0.95 to 10 million T cells were used, they gave a few hundred thousand cDNA molecules. TCRdb used MiXCR to reprocess the PCR reads, holding one entry per CDR3 protein. Among 650,000 to 900,000 distinct CDR3 sequences listed, around 45% were seen once. This sequence was found in a girl aged 10 to 17 with multiple sclerosis. The chain couples TRBV19 to TRBJ1-5; D gene ambiguous. Sequencing was carried out using blood. CDR3 DNA: TGTGCCGGTAGTCCCCGAGAAAGTCATAGCAATCAGCCCCAGCATTTT. Protein: CAGSPRESHSNQPQHF.